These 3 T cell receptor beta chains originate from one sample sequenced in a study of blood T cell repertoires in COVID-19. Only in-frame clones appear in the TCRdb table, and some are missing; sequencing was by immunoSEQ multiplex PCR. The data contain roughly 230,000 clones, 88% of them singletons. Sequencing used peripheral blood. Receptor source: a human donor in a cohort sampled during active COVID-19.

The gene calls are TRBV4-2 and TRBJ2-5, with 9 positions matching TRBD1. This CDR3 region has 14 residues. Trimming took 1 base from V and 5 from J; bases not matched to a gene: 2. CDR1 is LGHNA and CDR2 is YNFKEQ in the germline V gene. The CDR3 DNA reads TGTGCCAGCAGCCAAGGGACAGGGGAGGAGACCCAGTACTTC. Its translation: CASSQGTGEETQYF.

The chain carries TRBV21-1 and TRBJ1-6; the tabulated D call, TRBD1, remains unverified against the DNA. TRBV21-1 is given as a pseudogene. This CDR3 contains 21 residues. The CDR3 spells CASSKAPGTGSHSSYNSPLHF. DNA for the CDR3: TGTGCCAGCAGCAAAGCGCCCGGGACAGGCTCCCATAGCTCCTATAATTCACCCCTCCACTTT.

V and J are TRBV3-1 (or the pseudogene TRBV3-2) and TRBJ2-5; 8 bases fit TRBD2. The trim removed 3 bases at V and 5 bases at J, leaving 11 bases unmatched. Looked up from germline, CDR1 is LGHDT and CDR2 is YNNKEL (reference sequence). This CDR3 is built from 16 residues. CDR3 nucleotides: TGTGCCAGCAGCCATTCAACAGCGGGAGACTTTGAGACCCAGTACTTC. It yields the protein CASSHSTAGDFETQYF.